This T cell receptor (beta chain) was obtained from a study of cytomegalovirus exposure and HLA in healthy donors. Broader study findings: The majority of CMV-associated TCR beta chains were reported as apparently HLA-restricted in a later analysis. As a later analysis revealed, the rate of TCR association differed by HLA locus, with DRB1 most and HLA-C fewest.

The CDR3 consists of 13 residues. V was shortened by 5 bases and J by 2 bases, with 10 bases between the two germline ends. The germline V gene has CDR1 LNHDA and CDR2 SQIVND (reference sequence). The PCR contained 60 Vbeta and 13 Jbeta primers. Sequenced by immunoSEQ multiplex PCR; TCRdb stores in-frame clones only, minus some. The sample comprises roughly 97,000 clones, roughly 75% of which are singletons, and approximately 1.5% rests with the top ten. This clone was seen a handful of times. Its antigen is still unknown. The specimen sequenced was PBMCs. The receptor's source is a woman aged 40 to 50 in good health and CMV-seronegative. The chain is built from TRBV19 and TRBJ2-7; no clear D gene. The CDR3 loop is CASSLSGTYEQYF. CDR3 nucleotide sequence: TGTGCCAGTAGTCTTTCAGGTACCTACGAGCAGTACTTC.